This TCR beta chain originates from a study of OX40 agonist ivuxolimab in advanced cancers. Across the whole study: Patients were dosed with the agonistic anti-OX40 (CD134) antibody ivuxolimab.

Method: immunoSEQ multiplex PCR; TCRdb's copy keeps in-frame clones and lacks some. The sample holds approximately 89,000 clones; about 90% are singletons and the top ten take approximately 0.76%. Autoimmune disease history or systemic immunosuppression barred patients. Germline CDR1 SGHRS, CDR2 YFSETQ. V trimming: 4 bases; J trimming: 5 bases; junction bases outside the gene matches: 9. CDR3 length equals 16 residues. The J gene is TRBJ2-2, the V gene TRBV5-1, with 9 bases identical to TRBD2. This material consisted of CD4+ or CD8+ T cells sorted from blood, taken in a trial of the OX40 agonist ivuxolimab. The sequence was obtained from an adult with an advanced solid tumor such as melanoma, head and neck, liver or kidney cancer. This chain's CDR3 is CASSVEGSGSTGELFF. In nucleotides, the CDR3 is TGCGCCAGCAGCGTGGAGGGTAGCGGGAGTACCGGGGAGCTGTTTTTT.